This T cell receptor beta chain derives from a study of beta chain features in type 1 diabetes. Comments on this clone: The antigen is unknown.

Expressed TCRB transcripts were sequenced because the isolated RNA had all been reverse transcribed beforehand. Profiling relied on immunoSEQ multiplex PCR, and the TCRdb table lists in-frame clones only, not all of them. The table records around 250,000 clones, over 20% of them present only once. Markers CD45RO/CCR7/CD25/CD127/CD95/CD27 served to sort CD4+ naive, central memory, regulatory and stem cell-like memory cells. Study outcomes and limitations: Compared with healthy donors, patients appeared to share more similar naive, central memory and regulatory TCRB repertoires. Within each of all four CD4+ subsets, Type 1 diabetes patients had TCRB CDR3s that were moderately but significantly shorter. Lower insertion and higher deletion counts appeared at VDJ junctions in type 1 diabetes patients. HLA influence on TCRB rearrangement stayed unresolved here.

The sequenced sample was naive CD4+ T cells from blood. The TCR was taken from a woman aged 40 to 49 with type 1 diabetes.

DNA of the CDR3: TGCGCCAGCAGCCAAGAATTAAGGGAGTACAATGAGCAGTTCTTC. This sequence encodes CASSQELREYNEQFF. The chain is built from TRBV4-3 and TRBJ2-1, with D maybe TRBD2 (5 bases). The ends were cut back, 0 bases at V and 4 bases at J, with 10 bases in the middle. This CDR3 region has 15 residues. Germline lookup yields CDR1 LGHNA and CDR2 YSLEER.